The T cell receptor beta chain described here comes from a study of cytomegalovirus exposure and HLA in healthy donors. A multiplex PCR was run with 60 Vbeta primers and 13 Jbeta primers. Profiling relied on immunoSEQ multiplex PCR, and the TCRdb table lists in-frame clones only, not all of them. Its table lists approximately 110,000 clones. The CDR3 is made up of 19 amino acids. Unmatched junction bases numbered 20, after V lost 3 bases and J lost 6 bases. Looked up from germline, CDR1 is MDHEN and CDR2 is SYDVKM. V is TRBV28 and J is TRBJ2-7; TRBD1 agrees at 10 bases. The receptor's source is a man aged 35 to 55 in good health and CMV-seronegative. Specimen: PBMCs. CDR3 amino acids: CASSLAGTGVPGGPGEQYF. CDR3 DNA sequence: TGTGCCAGCAGTTTGGCCGGGACAGGGGTCCCGGGAGGGCCGGGCGAGCAGTACTTC.